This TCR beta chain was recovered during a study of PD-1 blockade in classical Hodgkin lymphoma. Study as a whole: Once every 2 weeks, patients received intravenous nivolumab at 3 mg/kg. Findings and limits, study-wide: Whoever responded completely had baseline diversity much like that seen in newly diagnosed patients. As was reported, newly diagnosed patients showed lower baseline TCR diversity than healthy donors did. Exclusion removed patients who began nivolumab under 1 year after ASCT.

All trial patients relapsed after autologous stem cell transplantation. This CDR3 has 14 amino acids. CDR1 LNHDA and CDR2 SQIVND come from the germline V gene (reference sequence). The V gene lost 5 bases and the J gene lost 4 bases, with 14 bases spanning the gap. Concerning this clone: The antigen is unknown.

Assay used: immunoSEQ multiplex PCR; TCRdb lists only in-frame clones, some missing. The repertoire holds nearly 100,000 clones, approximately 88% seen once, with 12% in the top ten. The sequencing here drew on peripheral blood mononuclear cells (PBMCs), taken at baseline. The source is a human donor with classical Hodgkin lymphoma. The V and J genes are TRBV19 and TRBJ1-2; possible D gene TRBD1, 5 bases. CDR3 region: CASSAQGDGYGYTF. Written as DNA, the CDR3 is TGTGCCAGTAGTGCTCAAGGGGACGGCTATGGCTACACCTTC. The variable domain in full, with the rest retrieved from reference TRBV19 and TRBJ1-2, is DGGITQSPKYLFRKEGQNVTLSCEQNLNHDAMYWYRQDPGQGLRLIYYSQIVNDFQKGDIAEGYSVSREKKESFPLTVTSAQKNPTAFYLCASSAQGDGYGYTFGSGTRLTVV.